This TCR beta chain was sequenced for a study of T-cell reconstitution after alpha-beta-depleted transplantation in children. This clonotype occurred many times. Unique molecular identifiers featured in how the TCRbeta library was prepared. Each CDR3 protein is one row after TCRdb ran MiXCR on the PCR reads. The table lists under 300,000 distinct CDR3 sequences, about 9.6% of them singletons. Germline-derived CDR1 and CDR2 are DFQATT and SNEGSKA (reference sequence). V lost 6 bases and J 5 bases, leaving 16 bases between the germline ends. The CDR3 length is 13 residues. The rearrangement links TRBV20-1 to TRBJ2-5; D possibly uses TRBD1 or TRBD2 (6 bases each). This receptor was identified in a human donor who donated a stem cell graft to a child with SCID. This sample comprised PBMCs from the stem cell graft donor, obtained from the stem cell graft. For the CDR3, the DNA is TGCAGTGCACCGGGGGCCGACAGGGAGACCCAGTACTTC. It codes for CSAPGADRETQYF.